This paragraph reports one T cell receptor beta chain. The CDR3 spans 15 residues. Trimming removed 4 bases at V and 0 bases at J, with 12 bases between. The V gene's germline CDR1 is SGHAT and CDR2 FQDESV (reference sequence). TCRdb fed the 5' RACE reads into MiXCR, producing one record per CDR3 protein. The profile shows about 350,000 distinct CDR3 sequences, 8.1% of them singletons. The sample originates from a study of T cells after yellow fever vaccination. This TCR was sampled from a man aged 18 to 30 who received the YFV17D yellow fever vaccine. The specimen comprised PBMCs, sampled roughly seven weeks after the first yellow fever vaccination. The J gene is TRBJ1-1, the V gene TRBV11-1; D may be TRBD1 (5 bases). CDR3 sequence reads: CASSSAGTLNTEAFF. CDR3 sequence (DNA): TGTGCCAGCAGCTCCGCCGGGACGTTGAACACTGAAGCTTTCTTT.